Following are 10 T cell receptor beta chains from one sample sequenced in a study of T cell responses to AZD1222 COVID-19 vaccine. Sequencing used immunoSEQ multiplex PCR; TCRdb keeps in-frame clones, though not all of them. The table includes 150,000 to 200,000 clones, almost 95% detected once. The sequenced sample was peripheral blood, obtained on day 0 of AZD1222 vaccination. These receptors were obtained from an adult in good health.

The chain combines TRBV3-1 (or the pseudogene TRBV3-2) with TRBJ1-1; tentative D call: TRBD1 (5 bases). The V gene's germline CDR1 is LGHDT and CDR2 YNNKEL (reference sequence). This CDR3 has 12 residues. V lost 0 bases, J lost 10 bases, and 9 bases lay in between. CDR3 sequence reads: CASSQERGGAFF. The CDR3 bases are TGTGCCAGCAGCCAAGAGAGGGGTGGAGCTTTCTTT.

V is TRBV3-1 (or the pseudogene TRBV3-2) and J is TRBJ2-5; a possible D gene is TRBD1 (6 bases). Trimming pared 1 base from V and 4 bases from J, leaving 19 bases between. The CDR3 has 17 amino acids. CDR1 is LGHDT, CDR2 YNNKEL, per germline (reference sequence). The CDR3 reads CASSQAGPGAAGETQYF. The CDR3 coding sequence is TGTGCCAGCAGCCAAGCCGGCCCAGGGGCGGCGGGAGAGACCCAGTACTTC.

The rearrangement uses TRBV6-1 and TRBJ1-2; 9 bases fit TRBD1. Germline V lookup: CDR1 MNHNS, CDR2 SASEGT. This CDR3 is 15 amino acids long. Germline trimming cut 2 bases from V and 3 bases from J; bases unmatched to any gene: 4. CDR3 nucleotides: TGTGCCAGCAGTGAAAAAACAGGGGGCGACTATGGCTACACCTTC. The encoded protein is CASSEKTGGDYGYTF.

The chain recombines TRBV3-1 (or the pseudogene TRBV3-2) with TRBJ1-2, with TRBD1 as a possible D gene (6 bases). Trimming stripped 6 bases from V and 4 bases from J, with 9 bases between. CDR1 LGHDT and CDR2 YNNKEL come from the germline V gene (reference sequence). This CDR3 has 12 amino acids. The CDR3 DNA reads TGTGCCAGCAGACAGGGCGGCTATGGCTACACCTTC. It specifies CASRQGGYGYTF.

The chain links TRBV18 to TRBJ1-5; perhaps TRBD1 as D (6 bases). Germline V gene sequence: CDR1 KGHSH, CDR2 LQKENI. The V and J ends lost 6 bases and 11 bases respectively, with 20 bases between them. The CDR3 covers 14 residues. CDR3 sequence (DNA): TGTGCCAGCTCGCGGGGGGCCGACGATCGAGCCCAGCATTTT. Protein: CASSRGADDRAQHF.

This clone was recorded once. This rearrangement joins TRBV28 to TRBJ1-2; no definite D call. The V end was cut by 2 bases, the J end by 8 bases, with 18 bases between. The length of the CDR3 is 15 residues. CDR1 and CDR2 from the germline V gene are MDHEN and SYDVKM. The CDR3 loop reads CASSLLQPGSYGYTF. The CDR3 nucleotides are TGTGCCAGCAGTTTACTTCAACCGGGTTCCTACGGCTACACCTTC.

The chain joins TRBV29-1 to TRBJ2-3; TRBD1 agrees at 8 bases. There are 13 residues in the CDR3. V trimming: 7 bases; J trimming: 5 bases; junction bases outside the gene matches: 8. CDR1 is SQVTM, CDR2 ANQGSEA, per germline. The CDR3 DNA reads as TGCAGCGGAGGACAGGGTTTGGGAGATACGCAGTATTTT. Translated: CSGGQGLGDTQYF.

The chain combines TRBV3-1 (or the pseudogene TRBV3-2) with TRBJ1-6, with D possibly TRBD1 on 5 matching bases. The CDR3 extends over 16 amino acids. CDR1 and CDR2 from the germline V gene are LGHDT and YNNKEL (reference sequence). Trimming took 3 bases from V and 5 from J, leaving 14 bases between them. The CDR3 DNA sequence: TGTGCCAGCAGCCACGACGGGACCGCGGATAATTCACCCCTCCACTTT. Protein sequence: CASSHDGTADNSPLHF.

The chain carries TRBV12-3 or TRBV12-4 and TRBJ1-5; D possibly corresponds to TRBD1 (6 bases). The CDR3 is 13 residues long. Between the trimmed V and J ends, which lost 5 bases and 4 bases, there was a span of 9 bases. CDR3 in DNA: TGTGCCAGCAGTCCGGACAGAAATCAGCCCCAGCATTTT. The encoded protein is CASSPDRNQPQHF.

The chain couples TRBV28 to TRBJ1-1; D not resolved. Germline V gene sequence: CDR1 MDHEN, CDR2 SYDVKM. V lost 7 bases, J lost 1 base, and 13 bases lay in between. The CDR3 consists of 14 residues. As DNA, the CDR3 is TGTGCCAGCACCATTGTCGGTTCGAACACTGAAGCTTTCTTT. It translates to CASTIVGSNTEAFF.